These 18 T cell receptor beta chains were all obtained from the same sample, sequenced in a study of T cell responses to AZD1222 COVID-19 vaccine. TCRdb's table, derived via immunoSEQ multiplex PCR, lists solely in-frame clones and lacks some. Of some 120,000 clones detected, about 90% appear once; the ten largest clones hold roughly 1.4%. The sample was peripheral blood, taken 28 days after the second AZD1222 dose. These receptors were collected from an adult who received the AZD1222 COVID-19 vaccine.

In this sample, this clone turned up once. J is TRBJ2-1 and V is TRBV10-3, with 14 positions matching TRBD2. The V gene's germline CDR1 is ENHRY and CDR2 SYGVKD. J gave up 8 bases and V 6 bases, and 3 bases lay outside the gene matches. This CDR3 is built from 14 residues. This CDR3 reads CAIRPGLAGDEQFF. The CDR3 nucleotides read TGTGCCATCAGACCGGGACTAGCGGGAGATGAGCAGTTCTTC.

CDR3 sequence reads: CASTEAMSSYEQYF. The CDR3 bases are TGCGCCAGCACAGAGGCAATGAGCTCCTACGAGCAGTACTTC. This sequence joins TRBV5-1 and TRBJ2-7; D gene uncertain. The CDR3 has 14 residues. Looked up from germline, CDR1 is SGHRS and CDR2 is YFSETQ. V lost 6 bases and J lost 0, with 13 bases in between.

This chain links TRBV28 with TRBJ1-2, with a weak D call TRBD1 (5 bases). The V end was cut by 8 bases, the J end by 8 bases, with 15 bases between. Germline CDR1 and CDR2: MDHEN and SYDVKM. CDR3 length: 12 amino acids. Written as DNA, the CDR3 is TGTGCCAGCGAAGGGGCGGGGTTGGGCTACACCTTC. As protein: CASEGAGLGYTF.

The V gene is TRBV6-5, the J gene TRBJ1-6; D gene unclear. This CDR3 has 15 residues. V lost 0 bases and J lost 5, with 8 bases in between. Looked up from germline, CDR1 is MNHEY and CDR2 is SVGAGI. The CDR3 region is CASSYSSWDNSPLHF. The CDR3 region has the DNA TGTGCCAGCAGTTACTCGAGTTGGGATAATTCACCCCTCCACTTT.

The chain has TRBV29-1 and TRBJ2-7; D tentatively fits TRBD1 or TRBD2 (5 bases each). Deletions cut 6 bases from V and 0 bases from J, with 15 bases between. This CDR3 spans 14 amino acids. CDR1 is SQVTM and CDR2 is ANQGSEA in the germline V gene. The CDR3 bases are TGCAGCGTCCGCAGGGACCGGAGCTCCTACGAGCAGTACTTC. Amino acids: CSVRRDRSSYEQYF.

CDR3 in DNA: TGCGCCAGCAGTCCACTAGCGGGAGTATCCTACGAGCAGTACTTC. Translation: CASSPLAGVSYEQYF. The chain couples TRBV5-1 to TRBJ2-7; the match to TRBD2 covers 11 bases. The CDR3 runs 15 residues. Germline values: CDR1 SGHRS, CDR2 YFSETQ. Trimming took 5 bases from V and 1 from J; bases not matched to a gene: 5.

A single count supports this clone. The chain employs TRBV28 and TRBJ2-7; tentatively, D is TRBD2 (6 bases). Germline V CDR1 and CDR2: MDHEN, SYDVKM. V lost 3 bases, J lost 0 bases, and 12 bases lay in between. This CDR3 has 15 amino acids. This CDR3 reads CASSFGGAHSYEQYF. The DNA for the CDR3 is TGTGCCAGCAGTTTCGGGGGAGCCCACTCCTACGAGCAGTACTTC.

The chain is built from TRBV7-3 and TRBJ2-1; 11 bases match TRBD2. V shed 5 bases, J shed 6 bases, and the junction held 9 bases outside the gene matches. Per germline, CDR1 SGHTA and CDR2 FQGTGA. The CDR3 is 16 amino acids. CDR3 in DNA: TGTGCCAGCAGCCCACACATAGCGGGAGGGGCCAATGAGCAGTTCTTC. It encodes CASSPHIAGGANEQFF.

The chain employs TRBV5-1 and TRBJ2-7; D uncertain. CDR1 SGHRS and CDR2 YFSETQ come from the germline V gene. This CDR3 spans 15 amino acids. The V end was cut by 0 bases, the J end by 0 bases, with 10 bases between. CDR3 DNA sequence: TGCGCCAGCAGCTTGGGGGGTCAGTTCTCCTACGAGCAGTACTTC. Its protein product is CASSLGGQFSYEQYF. Using reference TRBV5-1 and TRBJ2-7 for the parts outside the CDR3, the full variable domain is KAGVTQTPRYLIKTRGQQVTLSCSPISGHRSVSWYQQTPGQGLQFLFEYFSETQRNKGNFPGRFSGRQFSNSRSEMNVSTLELGDSALYLCASSLGGQFSYEQYFGPGTRLTVT.

The genes are TRBV7-3 and TRBJ2-1; TRBD2 matches at 11 bases. Germline V gene data show CDR1 as SGHTA and CDR2 as FQGTGA. This CDR3 is 16 amino acids long. With 4 bases clipped from V and 4 bases from J, the junction kept 6 bases outside the gene matches. The CDR3 coding sequence is TGTGCCAGCAGCTCCGCACTAGCGGGAGCTTACAATGAGCAGTTCTTC. Translation gives CASSSALAGAYNEQFF.

V is TRBV5-5 and J is TRBJ2-7; possibly TRBD2 for D (6 bases). Trimming removed 7 bases at V and 2 bases at J, with 16 bases between. The germline V gene has CDR1 SGHKS and CDR2 YYEKEE (reference sequence). CDR3 size: 14 residues. The DNA for the CDR3 is TGTGCCAGCGTACCCGGGACGGGAGCCTACGAGCAGTACTTC. Its protein is CASVPGTGAYEQYF.

CDR3 region: CASISRGRMSYNEQFF. CDR3 DNA sequence: TGTGCCAGCATTAGTAGGGGGAGAATGTCCTACAATGAGCAGTTCTTC. This chain joins TRBV28 and TRBJ2-1; the D gene is possibly TRBD1 (6 bases). The CDR3 covers 16 residues. Between the trimmed V and J ends, which lost 7 bases and 1 base, there was a span of 17 bases. Per the germline V gene, CDR1 is MDHEN and CDR2 is SYDVKM. The full variable domain, completed using reference TRBV28 and TRBJ2-1, is DVKVTQSSRYLVKRTGEKVFLECVQDMDHENMFWYRQDPGLGLRLIYFSYDVKMKEKGDIPEGYSVSREKKERFSLILESASTNQTSMYLCASISRGRMSYNEQFFGPGTRLTVL.

This CDR3 reads CASSPDYEQYF. CDR3 sequence (DNA): TGTGCCAGCAGTCCGGACTACGAGCAGTACTTC. The chain couples TRBV2 to TRBJ2-7; D unresolved. CDR1 and CDR2 from the germline V gene are SNHLY and FYNNEI. The germline V and J ends were trimmed by 5 bases and 3 bases, with 5 bases remaining between them. The CDR3 spans 11 residues.

V usage is TRBV5-4 and J usage is TRBJ1-5; D unresolved. With 2 bases removed from V and 9 bases from J, the gap between germline ends came to 12 bases. The CDR3 is made up of 13 amino acids. CDR1 and CDR2 from the germline V gene are SGHNT and YYREEE (reference sequence). CDR3 sequence reads: CASSFESGRPQHF. For the CDR3, the DNA is TGTGCCAGCAGCTTCGAATCCGGACGGCCCCAGCATTTT.

This rearrangement joins TRBV5-1 to TRBJ2-1; D is undetermined. V was trimmed by 5 bases and J by 7 bases, leaving 13 bases between them. Germline CDR1 and CDR2: SGHRS and YFSETQ. CDR3 length: 13 residues. The CDR3 DNA follows: TGCGCCAGCAGACCCGATCTAGGAAATGAGCAGTTCTTC. The encoded protein is CASRPDLGNEQFF.

The chain joins TRBV3-1 (or the pseudogene TRBV3-2) to TRBJ2-5, with 9 bases lining up with TRBD2. Germline assignment: CDR1 LGHDT and CDR2 YNNKEL (reference sequence). The CDR3 totals 14 residues. The V and J ends lost 2 bases and 5 bases, in that order; junction bases with no gene match: 3. The CDR3 protein is CASSQKAGGETQYF. The CDR3 DNA follows: TGTGCCAGCAGCCAAAAGGCGGGAGGGGAGACCCAGTACTTC.

The genes are TRBV27 and TRBJ1-5; D is unresolved. The germline CDR1 and CDR2 sequences are MNHEY and SMNVEV (reference sequence). The CDR3 is 14 residues long. V lost 3 bases and J 2 bases, leaving 8 bases between the germline ends. CDR3 in amino acids: CASSFHSGNQPQHF. The CDR3 coding sequence is TGTGCCAGCAGTTTTCACTCAGGCAATCAGCCCCAGCATTTT.

The rearrangement joins TRBV4-2 to TRBJ2-7; 10 nucleotides line up with TRBD2. This CDR3 has 16 residues. Germline V gene sequence: CDR1 LGHNA, CDR2 YNFKEQ. The V gene end was trimmed by 4 bases and the J gene end by 1 base; junction bases not matched to a gene: 7. The CDR3 nucleotides are TGTGCCAGCAGCCGGTTAATGACTAGCGGGTCCTACGAGCAGTACTTC. Translation: CASSRLMTSGSYEQYF.